Following are 15 T cell receptor beta chains from one sample sequenced in a study of blood T cell repertoires in COVID-19. Clones were sequenced by immunoSEQ multiplex PCR, and TCRdb holds only the in-frame ones, with some missing. The sample yields 300,000 to 400,000 clones, around 87% seen once. Material: peripheral blood. These receptors were collected from a woman aged 45 to 65 with COVID-19, enrolled during active disease.

The chain couples TRBV19 to TRBJ1-2; 8 bases are shared with TRBD1. Germline V gene sequence: CDR1 LNHDA, CDR2 SQIVND (reference sequence). The V segment lost 5 bases and the J segment 13 bases; nucleotides outside the gene matches: 9. The CDR3 runs 12 residues. This CDR3 is CASSFGQGWGTF. In DNA form, the CDR3 reads TGTGCCAGTAGTTTCGGACAGGGCTGGGGCACCTTC. Looking up the rest from reference TRBV19 and TRBJ1-2 gives the full variable domain: DGGITQSPKYLFRKEGQNVTLSCEQNLNHDAMYWYRQDPGQGLRLIYYSQIVNDFQKGDIAEGYSVSREKKESFPLTVTSAQKNPTAFYLCASSFGQGWGTFGSGTRLTVV.

The rearrangement uses TRBV5-1 and TRBJ2-1; the match to TRBD2 covers 7 bases. Germline lookup yields CDR1 SGHRS and CDR2 YFSETQ. The CDR3 contains 15 residues. V shed 5 bases, J shed 6 bases, and the junction held 11 bases outside the gene matches. CDR3 sequence (DNA): TGCGCCAGCAGTTTTGGACCACTAGCGATCAATGAGCAGTTCTTC. Translating it yields CASSFGPLAINEQFF.

This CDR3 reads CASSPRDRPTNYGYTF. In DNA form, the CDR3 reads TGTGCCAGCAGCCCTAGGGACAGGCCCACTAACTATGGCTACACCTTC. The chain combines TRBV7-3 with TRBJ1-2; 8 positions match TRBD1. The CDR3 extends over 16 amino acids. Germline-derived CDR1 and CDR2 are SGHTA and FQGTGA. Trimming cost V 5 bases and J 0 bases; bases outside gene matches: 8.

V usage is TRBV4-1 and J usage is TRBJ2-1; 7 positions match TRBD2. J was trimmed by 15 bases and V by 0 bases; bases with no gene match: 8. Germline lookup yields CDR1 MGHRA and CDR2 YSYEKL. The CDR3 spans 13 residues. The CDR3 loop is CASSQDQVRELFF. CDR3 sequence (DNA): TGCGCCAGCAGCCAAGATCAGGTGCGGGAGTTGTTCTTC.

The chain couples TRBV2 to TRBJ1-1; 8 nucleotides match TRBD1. Germline assignment: CDR1 SNHLY and CDR2 FYNNEI. The CDR3 length is 14 residues. J was trimmed by 1 base and V by 5 bases; bases with no gene match: 3. The CDR3 loop reads CASSTDRGNTEAFF. The CDR3 coding sequence is TGTGCCAGCAGTACAGACAGGGGGAACACTGAAGCTTTCTTT.

The CDR3 DNA follows: TGTGCCAGTAAAGTCGGGGGGTACAATGAGCAGTTCTTC. Protein product: CASKVGGYNEQFF. V gene TRBV19 combines with J gene TRBJ2-1; TRBD2 agrees at 7 bases. Germline-derived CDR1 and CDR2 are LNHDA and SQIVND (reference sequence). This CDR3 has 13 residues. J was trimmed by 4 bases and V by 7 bases; bases with no gene match: 4.

The rearrangement uses TRBV11-2 and TRBJ2-1, with 9 bases aligning to TRBD1. Germline CDR1 and CDR2: SGHAT and FQNNGV. The ends lost 4 bases at V and 7 bases at J; junction bases unmatched: 5. This CDR3 contains 14 residues. The CDR3 region has the DNA TGTGCCAGCAGCTCCCGGGACAGGGTGAATGAGCAGTTCTTC. This codes for CASSSRDRVNEQFF.

The chain couples TRBV12-3 or TRBV12-4 to TRBJ1-4; TRBD1 matches 7 bases. J lost 5 bases, V lost 3 bases, and 0 bases had no gene match. The CDR3 is 13 residues long. For the CDR3, the DNA is TGTGCCAGCAGTTTCAGGGGGAATGAAAAACTGTTTTTT. Protein sequence: CASSFRGNEKLFF.

This chain joins TRBV10-3 and TRBJ2-1, with 12 bases identical to TRBD2. This CDR3 spans 16 amino acids. The trim removed 2 bases at V and 1 base at J, leaving 0 bases unmatched. Germline assignment: CDR1 ENHRY and CDR2 SYGVKD. CDR3 protein: CAISEGLAGSYNEQFF. Written as DNA, the CDR3 is TGTGCCATCAGTGAGGGACTAGCGGGGTCCTACAATGAGCAGTTCTTC.

The gene calls are TRBV24-1 and TRBJ2-2; the match to TRBD1 covers 7 bases. This CDR3 spans 12 amino acids. The V segment lost 12 bases and the J segment 6 bases; nucleotides outside the gene matches: 6. Germline-derived CDR1 and CDR2 are KGHDR and SFDVKD. The CDR3 bases are TGTGCCTCGACAGGGAATTCCGGGGAGCTGTTTTTT. The encoded protein is CASTGNSGELFF.

The V call is TRBV7-3, the J call TRBJ2-3; TRBD1 matches at 8 bases. Germline V gene sequence: CDR1 SGHTA, CDR2 FQGTGA. The CDR3 is made up of 20 amino acids. V gave up 2 bases and J gave up 2 bases; unmatched junction bases: 18. This CDR3 reads CASSLAPGGWSYPNTDTQYF. The CDR3 DNA reads TGTGCCAGCAGCTTAGCCCCAGGGGGCTGGTCCTACCCCAACACAGATACGCAGTATTTT.

The CDR3 DNA follows: TGTGCCAGCAGCCAATCAGGGGTTGGCACTGAAGCTTTCTTT. This translates into CASSQSGVGTEAFF. The V call is TRBV16, the J call TRBJ1-1, with D possibly TRBD1 on 5 matching bases. This CDR3 contains 14 residues. Germline CDR1 reads KGHSY; CDR2 reads FQNENV. The V end was cut by 0 bases, the J end by 4 bases, with 9 bases between.

The rearrangement uses TRBV18 and TRBJ2-3; 8 bases match TRBD1. This CDR3 contains 18 residues. V lost 0 bases, J lost 2 bases, and 10 bases stayed unmatched. Germline-derived CDR1 and CDR2 are KGHSH and LQKENI. The CDR3 DNA is TGTGCCAGCTCACCACCGTCGATCCAGGGGGCGTTCACAGATACGCAGTATTTT. The encoded protein is CASSPPSIQGAFTDTQYF. Complete variable domain (other parts from reference TRBV18 and TRBJ2-3): NAGVMQNPRHLVRRRGQEARLRCSPMKGHSHVYWYRQLPEEGLKFMVYLQKENIIDESGMPKERFSAEFPKEGPSILRIQQVVRGDSAAYFCASSPPSIQGAFTDTQYFGPGTRLTVL.

The chain couples TRBV2 to TRBJ2-1, with 7 positions matching TRBD2. Germline V CDR1 and CDR2: SNHLY, FYNNEI. This CDR3 region has 15 residues. V shed 3 bases and J 4 bases; nucleotides not matched to a gene: 6. CDR3 protein: CASSDMPSGYNEQFF. The DNA of the CDR3 is TGTGCCAGCAGTGATATGCCTAGCGGTTACAATGAGCAGTTCTTC.

This clone appeared a few times. The rearrangement links TRBV9 to TRBJ2-3, with 10 bases aligning to TRBD1. This CDR3 contains 15 residues. Germline CDR1 reads SGDLS; CDR2 reads YYNGEE. V was pared by 4 bases and J by 5 bases, with 7 bases of the junction left unmatched. The CDR3 nucleotides read TGTGCCAGCAGCACCAGCGGACAGGGGGTAGATACGCAGTATTTT. Protein sequence: CASSTSGQGVDTQYF. Full variable domain (remainder filled in from reference TRBV9 and TRBJ2-3): DSGVTQTPKHLITATGQRVTLRCSPRSGDLSVYWYQQSLDQGLQFLIQYYNGEERAKGNILERFSAQQFPDLHSELNLSSLELGDSALYFCASSTSGQGVDTQYFGPGTRLTVL.